This TCR beta chain was obtained from a study of blood T cells in healthy people across ages. About this clonotype itself: Its antigen is not known.

Study-wide points: Diversity was higher, and naive CD4+ cells more numerous, in long-lived donors than in aged donors.

A second about 6 to 12 cycle PCR used barcoded and J-beta primers. TCRdb recomputed calls from the 5' RACE reads with MiXCR, one row per CDR3 protein. The sample contains approximately 1,700,000 distinct CDR3 sequences, roughly 43% of which appear only once. This CDR3 is built from 14 residues. V dropped 8 bases and J dropped 1 base, with 12 bases sitting between them. Germline V gives CDR1 MNHEY, CDR2 SVGAGI. The sequence was collected from a human donor in good health. The gene calls are TRBV6-5 and TRBJ2-1; no clear D. Sequences were obtained from blood. CDR3 DNA sequence: TGTGCCAGCCACGCCCACGATTCCTACAATGAGCAGTTCTTC. Protein sequence: CASHAHDSYNEQFF.